Listed below are T cell receptor beta chains from one sample, sequenced in a study of blood T cells in healthy people across ages. TCRdb itself ran the 5' RACE reads through MiXCR, one entry per CDR3 protein. The table records about 1.4 million distinct CDR3 sequences, almost 60% of them present only once. Sequenced input: blood. The receptors here all came from a man aged 18-30 years in good health. The CDR3 runs from the conserved cysteine through the conserved F or W. Each record gives: V gene, J gene, D gene, CDR3 protein. D genes are given only for firm matches.

TRBV4-1,TRBJ1-6,-,CASSQERRQRNSPLHF
TRBV20-1,TRBJ2-7,-,CSAPVAQSSYEQYF
TRBV6-5,TRBJ1-2,TRBD1,CASTRQGSGYTF
TRBV29-1,-,TRBD1,CSVVQDRVSEQYF
TRBV6-1,TRBJ2-3,-,CASSEASEGSTDTQYF
TRBV25-1,TRBJ2-5,-,CASSEYDPEETQYF
TRBV6-2/TRBV6-3,-,TRBD1,CASSYPGQGAHEQYF
TRBV20-1,TRBJ1-2,-,CSASRDIYGYTF
TRBV25-1,TRBJ2-7,TRBD1,CASSEFATGINEQYF
TRBV3-1,TRBJ2-3,-,CASSPGRGAPQYF
TRBV3-1,TRBJ2-3,-,CASSQDLMGPLDTQYF
TRBV5-1,TRBJ2-7,TRBD1,CASTGTGNYEQYF
TRBV4-1,TRBJ1-2,-,CASSQDPGVDYGYTF
TRBV20-1,TRBJ2-1,-,CSARGGPSSYNEQFF
TRBV6-5,TRBJ2-1,TRBD2,CASSLAGPFNEQFF
TRBV7-9,TRBJ2-6,-,CASSPRTLSGANVLTF
TRBV2,TRBJ2-1,-,CASMTRSSYNEQFF
TRBV5-1,TRBJ2-6,-,CASSLGWGPSADSGANVLTF
TRBV20-1,TRBJ2-3,-,CSAPEETESTDTQYF
TRBV27,TRBJ1-5,-,CASSLSWEGQPQHF
TRBV7-2,TRBJ1-1,TRBD1,CASSSDRGPTEAFF
TRBV7-2,TRBJ2-7,TRBD1,CASSLRDRVSYEQYF
TRBV11-2,TRBJ2-1,TRBD1,CASSLDLTGGYNEQFF
TRBV20-1,TRBJ2-3,TRBD2,CSARDRTSGVAGTDTQYF
TRBV6-5,TRBJ2-1,TRBD1,CASSGQGDNEQFF
TRBV20-1,TRBJ1-4,-,CSARGVGIGEKLFF
TRBV28,TRBJ2-3,-,CASTSSGFITDTQYF
TRBV11-2,TRBJ1-6,TRBD1,CASSRSGGVDSPLHF
TRBV11-1,TRBJ2-3,-,CATLTGGDTQYF
TRBV10-2,TRBJ2-7,-,CASSETQDSYEQYF
TRBV2,TRBJ2-5,TRBD1,CASSDGTDQETQYF
TRBV29-1,TRBJ2-5,-,CSVVVWDQETQYF
TRBV27,TRBJ2-7,TRBD2,CASSLGSGGAYEQYF
TRBV6-2/TRBV6-3,-,-,CASSLALSFEQYF
TRBV4-1,TRBJ2-3,-,CASRASLGTTQYF
TRBV7-9,TRBJ1-2,TRBD1,CASNPGQGDYGYTF
TRBV13,TRBJ1-2,-,CASSGRGDEANYGYTF
TRBV12-3/TRBV12-4,TRBJ2-7,-,CASSSKYSDNEQYF
TRBV5-1,TRBJ2-1,-,CASSPDIGDEQFF
TRBV4-1,TRBJ2-1,-,CASSRAGNEQFF
TRBV15,TRBJ1-3,TRBD1,CATSSRTGYGNTIYF
TRBV3-1,TRBJ2-1,TRBD2,CASSQDTLAGTYNEQFF